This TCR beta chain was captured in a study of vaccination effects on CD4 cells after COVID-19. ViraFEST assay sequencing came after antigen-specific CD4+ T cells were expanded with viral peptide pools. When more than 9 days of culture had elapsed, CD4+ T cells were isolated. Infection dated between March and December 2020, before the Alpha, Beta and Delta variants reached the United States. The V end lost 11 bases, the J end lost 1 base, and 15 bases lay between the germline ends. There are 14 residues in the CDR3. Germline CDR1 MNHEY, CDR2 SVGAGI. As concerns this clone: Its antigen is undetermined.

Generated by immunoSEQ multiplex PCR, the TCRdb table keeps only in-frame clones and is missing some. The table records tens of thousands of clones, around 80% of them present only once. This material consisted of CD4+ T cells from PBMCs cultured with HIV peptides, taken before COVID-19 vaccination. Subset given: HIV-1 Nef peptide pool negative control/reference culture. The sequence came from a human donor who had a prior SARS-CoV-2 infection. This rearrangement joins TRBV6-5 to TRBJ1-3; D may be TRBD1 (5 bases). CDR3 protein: CAQRDVHSGNTIYF. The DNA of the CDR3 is TGTGCCCAACGGGACGTCCATTCTGGAAACACCATATATTTT.